Shown below are 10 T cell receptor beta chains from a single sample sequenced in a study of T cell responses to AZD1222 COVID-19 vaccine. Produced via immunoSEQ multiplex PCR; TCRdb's table is partial and in-frame only. The table shows fewer than 75,000 clones, with under 95% occurring only once. The sequences come from peripheral blood, collected 28 days after the second dose of the MenACWY control vaccine. The source is an adult who received the MenACWY meningococcal vaccine as a control.

This clone was seen once. The CDR3 loop reads CASSYSRGSGARTYTF. CDR3 nucleotides: TGTGCCAGCAGTTATAGTCGAGGGTCGGGAGCCAGAACCTACACCTTC. The V call is TRBV6-5, the J call TRBJ1-2; D is uncertain. Germline V gene lookup returns CDR1 MNHEY and CDR2 SVGAGI. The V gene lost 3 bases and the J gene lost 10 bases, with 24 bases spanning the gap. This CDR3 has 16 residues.

The chain joins TRBV10-3 to TRBJ2-1; D not resolved. The V end lost 0 bases, the J end lost 10 bases, and 7 bases lay between the germline ends. CDR1 ENHRY and CDR2 SYGVKD come from the germline V gene. The CDR3 contains 12 residues. The CDR3 bases are TGTGCCATCAGTGAGTCCAATGTCGAGCAGTTCTTC. Translating gives CAISESNVEQFF.

This clone was observed a single time. The chain recombines TRBV9 with TRBJ2-1; 10 nucleotides agree with TRBD2. The germline V gene has CDR1 SGDLS and CDR2 YYNGEE. J lost 7 bases, V lost 4 bases, and 5 bases had no gene match. This CDR3 spans 14 amino acids. DNA of the CDR3: TGTGCCAGCAGCTTAGCGGGAGGAGCGAATGAGCAGTTCTTC. This encodes CASSLAGGANEQFF.

CDR3 sequence (DNA): TGTGCCAGCAGTTTATTGGCAGGGCTAGAGTTCTTC. Protein sequence: CASSLLAGLEFF. V usage is TRBV27 and J usage is TRBJ2-1; tentative D call: TRBD1 (5 bases). V was clipped by 1 base and J by 14 bases, with 12 bases between them. Germline CDR1 MNHEY, CDR2 SMNVEV (reference sequence). The CDR3 extends over 12 amino acids.

The chain uses TRBV30 and TRBJ2-5; 7 bases are shared with TRBD2. This CDR3 comprises 13 residues. V trimming: 2 bases; J trimming: 4 bases; junction bases outside the gene matches: 4. The germline V gene has CDR1 GTSNPN and CDR2 SVGIG (reference sequence). CDR3 sequence: CAWSPGGPETQYF. For the CDR3, the DNA is TGTGCCTGGAGTCCGGGGGGACCAGAGACCCAGTACTTC.

The chain links TRBV11-2 to TRBJ1-1; D unclear. This CDR3 comprises 12 residues. V was trimmed by 5 bases and J by 4 bases, leaving 8 bases between them. CDR1 is SGHAT, CDR2 FQNNGV, per germline. CDR3 sequence: CASSPQATEAFF. The CDR3 DNA sequence: TGTGCCAGCAGCCCCCAAGCCACTGAAGCTTTCTTT.

The chain recombines TRBV2 with TRBJ1-1; D gene uncertain. This CDR3 is built from 12 residues. V lost 7 bases, J lost 1 base, and 7 bases lay in between. The germline CDR1 and CDR2 sequences are SNHLY and FYNNEI. The DNA of the CDR3 is TGTGCCAGCAAGCAGGAGAACACTGAAGCTTTCTTT. This gives the protein CASKQENTEAFF.

This chain uses TRBV7-9 with TRBJ2-2; 8 nucleotides line up with TRBD2. The V gene's germline CDR1 is SEHNR and CDR2 FQNEAQ (reference sequence). CDR3 length: 15 residues. V was clipped by 5 bases and J by 0 bases; unmatched bases: 2. CDR3 region: CASSPGGANTGELFF. The CDR3 nucleotides read TGTGCCAGCAGCCCGGGAGGGGCGAACACCGGGGAGCTGTTTTTT.

V gene TRBV9 combines with J gene TRBJ1-3; TRBD1 is a possible D gene (5 bases). The CDR3 is 17 amino acids. The V and J ends lost 1 base and 0 bases respectively, with 14 bases between them. Germline V CDR1 and CDR2: SGDLS, YYNGEE. The CDR3 DNA reads TGTGCCAGCAGCGTACTGACAGCACAAACCTCTGGAAACACCATATATTTT. It translates to CASSVLTAQTSGNTIYF.

The genes are TRBV28 and TRBJ1-3, with a tentative D call TRBD1 (6 bases). Germline lookup yields CDR1 MDHEN and CDR2 SYDVKM. V was cut by 8 bases and J by 0 bases, with 11 bases left in between. This CDR3 has 14 residues. CDR3 sequence reads: CASRGQLSGNTIYF. CDR3 bases: TGTGCCAGCCGAGGACAGCTCTCTGGAAACACCATATATTTT.